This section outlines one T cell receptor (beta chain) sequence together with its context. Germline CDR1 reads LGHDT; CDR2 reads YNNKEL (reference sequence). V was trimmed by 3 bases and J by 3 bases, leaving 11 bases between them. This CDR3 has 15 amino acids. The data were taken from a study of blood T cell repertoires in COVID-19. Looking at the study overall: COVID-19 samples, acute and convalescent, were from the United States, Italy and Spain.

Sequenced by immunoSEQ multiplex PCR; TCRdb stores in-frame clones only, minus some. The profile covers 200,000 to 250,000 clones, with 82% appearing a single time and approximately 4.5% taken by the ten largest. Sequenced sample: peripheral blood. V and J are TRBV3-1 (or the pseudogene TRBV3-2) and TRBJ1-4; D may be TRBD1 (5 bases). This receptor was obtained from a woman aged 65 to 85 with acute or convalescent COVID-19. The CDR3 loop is CASSQSVTANEKLFF. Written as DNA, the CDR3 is TGTGCCAGCAGCCAGTCCGTGACAGCTAATGAAAAACTGTTTTTT.